This TCR beta chain was recorded in a study of human T cells and chemical hapten exposure. The wider study: For the roughly 26-week duration of the study, patients were given weekly doses of diphenylcyclopropenone on the scalp. The variation in per-sample TCR yields arose mainly from small differences in pooled library volumes.

This clonotype was picked up a small number of times. TCRdb analysed the RACE reads with MiXCR anew, one entry per CDR3 protein. In the table there are around 92,000 distinct CDR3 sequences, 10% to 13% of which are singletons. The time point denotes: pre-sensitization, week 0. Specified treatment: therapeutic diphenylcyclopropenone sensitization with weekly scalp DPC. Blood collection happened ahead of applying each patch test. Whole blood, unfractionated, served as the material for total RNA extraction. This CDR3 is built from 17 residues. CDR1 and CDR2 from the germline V gene are SGHNT and YYREEE (reference sequence). Trimming removed 0 bases from V and 3 bases from J, with 17 bases in between.

This TCR derives from a woman aged 55-69 years with alopecia areata. Some clones in this sample may be carry-over from other donors' samples. The chain has TRBV5-4 and TRBJ2-3, with D perhaps TRBD2 (6 bases). The input for sequencing was whole blood, taken in connection with sensitization to the hapten diphenylcyclopropenone (DPC). The CDR3 region is CASSLGPGRGGTDTQYF. CDR3 in DNA: TGTGCCAGCAGCTTGGGGCCGGGACGTGGAGGGACAGATACGCAGTATTTT.